This entry describes one T cell receptor beta chain. Its antigen is as yet unknown. This sample is part of a study of tumor-infiltrating lymphocytes in primary liver carcinoma. Using a constant-region primer together with ProtoScript II reverse transcriptase, TCR beta cDNA was made from 500 ng of total RNA. Slightly modified ARM-PCR, run as three nested multiplex PCR rounds, produced the TCR beta libraries. From the multiplex PCR reads, TCRdb called clonotypes with MiXCR, one entry per CDR3 protein. The repertoire holds about 100,000 distinct CDR3 sequences, more than 65% seen once, with 7.5% to 10% in the top ten. Unsorted bulk tissue, roughly 20-34 mg of it, served as the source for co-extraction of RNA and DNA. Donors were untreated and chronically infected with HBV. Points from the study as a whole: Detection in all five tumor regions applied to only about 8-25% of top clones.

Sequencing input: liver tumor tissue from sampling region 5. Subset in this sample: tumor region T5, tumor centre. The sequence came from a woman aged 55-70 years with primary liver carcinoma and hepatitis B virus infection.

The CDR3: CASSSSGTQAYEQYF. The DNA of the CDR3 is TGTGCCAGCAGTTCTTCTGGGACCCAGGCCTACGAGCAGTACTTC. This chain joins TRBV6-5 and TRBJ2-7; D could derive from TRBD1 or TRBD2 (5 bases each). This CDR3 contains 15 residues. Germline V gene data show CDR1 as MNHEY and CDR2 as SVGAGI. V was trimmed by 4 bases and J by 2 bases, leaving 15 bases between them.